A single sample gave rise to the 21 T cell receptor beta chains below, sequenced in a study of blood T cell repertoires in COVID-19. Clones were read by immunoSEQ multiplex PCR, and TCRdb kept only the in-frame ones, dropping some. The sample has 150,000 to 200,000 clones, roughly 93% seen once. Source material: peripheral blood. These receptors were collected from a woman aged 55-75 years with COVID-19, enrolled during active disease.

This clone was observed a single time. This rearrangement joins TRBV18 to TRBJ1-1, with TRBD1 as a possible D gene (6 bases). The CDR3 sequence is 14 residues long. Germline assignment: CDR1 KGHSH and CDR2 LQKENI. Trimming removed 3 bases at V and 3 bases at J, with 11 bases between. The CDR3 protein is CASSPGGSDTEAFF. CDR3 coding DNA: TGTGCCAGCTCACCTGGGGGCTCGGACACTGAAGCTTTCTTT.

V gene TRBV15 combines with J gene TRBJ2-7; 8 bases line up with TRBD1. V shed 1 base and J 4 bases; nucleotides not matched to a gene: 3. Germline assignment: CDR1 LNHNV and CDR2 YYDKDF (reference sequence). This CDR3 comprises 14 residues. The CDR3 nucleotides read TGTGCCACCAGCAGAGTAACAGGGGGTTACGAGCAGTACTTC. Its translation is CATSRVTGGYEQYF.

The V call is TRBV5-5, the J call TRBJ1-1, with D perhaps matching TRBD1 (5 bases). Germline lookup yields CDR1 SGHKS and CDR2 YYEKEE (reference sequence). The CDR3 contains 14 residues. The germline V and J ends were trimmed by 3 bases and 0 bases, with 9 bases remaining between them. DNA for the CDR3: TGTGCCAGCAGCTGGCAGGGAATGAACACTGAAGCTTTCTTT. Protein: CASSWQGMNTEAFF.

This chain connects TRBV4-3 to TRBJ1-6, with D perhaps TRBD1 (5 bases). Trimming stripped 0 bases from V and 2 bases from J, with 14 bases between. The CDR3 totals 18 residues. Germline V gene lookup returns CDR1 LGHNA and CDR2 YSLEER. The CDR3 sequence is CASSQDRGGETYNSPLHF. DNA of the CDR3: TGCGCCAGCAGCCAAGATCGGGGAGGGGAAACCTATAATTCACCCCTCCACTTT.

Notes on this clone: The junction departs from germline at one end; a sequencing error may be responsible. The chain uses TRBV6-1 and TRBJ1-5; weak D call: TRBD1 (6 bases). Germline CDR1 is MNHNS and CDR2 is SASEGT. The length of the CDR3 is 16 residues. The CDR3 DNA reads TGTGCCAGCAGCGAAGGGGGGACACATAGCAATCAGCCCCAGCATTTT. Residues: CASSEGGTHSNQPQHF.

This chain uses TRBV19 with TRBJ1-2; D is unresolved. V shed 4 bases and J shed 1 base, with 4 bases lying between them. The germline CDR1 and CDR2 sequences are LNHDA and SQIVND (reference sequence). The CDR3 covers 12 residues. CDR3 amino acids: CASSTINYGYTF. Here the CDR3 DNA reads TGTGCCAGTAGTACCATTAACTATGGCTACACCTTC.

The chain couples TRBV4-1 to TRBJ1-4; D remains ambiguous. Germline V lookup: CDR1 MGHRA, CDR2 YSYEKL. V was cut by 2 bases and J by 7 bases, with 17 bases left in between. The CDR3 length is 16 residues. The CDR3 loop is CASSQRLQSYGEKLFF. In DNA form, the CDR3 reads TGCGCCAGCAGCCAACGCCTACAGAGTTACGGTGAAAAACTGTTTTTT.

This clone was observed a single time. V usage is TRBV29-1 and J usage is TRBJ1-5; D unclear. Trimming pared 6 bases from V and 4 bases from J, leaving 13 bases between. Germline V CDR1 and CDR2: SQVTM, ANQGSEA. The CDR3 length is 13 residues. CDR3 nucleotide sequence: TGCAGCGTATCCTATGGTGTAAATCAGCCCCAGCATTTT. It translates to CSVSYGVNQPQHF.

The V and J genes are TRBV25-1 and TRBJ1-4; 8 bases align to TRBD1. Germline values: CDR1 MGHDK, CDR2 SYGVNS. The CDR3 totals 16 residues. J gave up 4 bases and V 0 bases, and 4 bases lay outside the gene matches. This CDR3 is CASSEYMGQDNEKLFF. The CDR3 DNA follows: TGTGCCAGCAGTGAATATATGGGACAGGATAATGAAAAACTGTTTTTT.

The chain links TRBV19 to TRBJ2-1; possibly TRBD1 for D (6 bases). The CDR3 runs to 14 residues. Germline CDR1 reads LNHDA; CDR2 reads SQIVND (reference sequence). Trimming left V 1 base short and J 5 bases short, with 9 bases between. CDR3 nucleotide sequence: TGTGCCAGTAGTATAGTACAGGGCGACAATGAGCAGTTCTTC. Its protein product is CASSIVQGDNEQFF.

The V and J genes are TRBV6-2 or TRBV6-3 and TRBJ1-4, with D uncertain. CDR1 and CDR2 (germline): MNHEY, SVGEGT. The CDR3 is 14 amino acids. V lost 2 bases and J 3 bases, leaving 7 bases between the germline ends. The CDR3, as DNA: TGTGCCAGCAGTTACAGGAGAGCTAATGAAAAACTGTTTTTT. Encoded protein: CASSYRRANEKLFF.

The CDR3 spells CASSQDPDRGAYEQYF. The CDR3 nucleotides are TGCGCCAGCAGCCAAGACCCGGACAGGGGCGCCTACGAGCAGTACTTC. The chain uses TRBV4-1 and TRBJ2-7; 9 nucleotides agree with TRBD1. The germline V gene encodes CDR1 MGHRA and CDR2 YSYEKL. Germline trimming cut 0 bases from V and 2 bases from J; bases unmatched to any gene: 5. The CDR3 covers 16 residues.

J is TRBJ2-7 and V is TRBV7-9, with a tentative D call TRBD2 (5 bases). V shed 5 bases and J shed 3 bases, with 14 bases lying between them. This CDR3 comprises 14 residues. Germline CDR1 and CDR2: SEHNR and FQNEAQ (reference sequence). The CDR3 reads CASSPGEHRYEQYF. The CDR3 bases are TGTGCCAGCAGCCCCGGGGAACACCGCTACGAGCAGTACTTC. The variable domain in full, completed from reference TRBV7-9 and TRBJ2-7, reads DTGVSQNPRHKITKRGQNVTFRCDPISEHNRLYWYRQTLGQGPEFLTYFQNEAQLEKSRLLSDRFSAERPKGSFSTLEIQRTEQGDSAMYLCASSPGEHRYEQYFGPGTRLTVT.

The CDR3: CSVEEGRAKNIQYF. CDR3 DNA sequence: TGCAGCGTTGAGGAGGGGCGGGCCAAAAACATTCAGTACTTC. V and J are TRBV29-1 and TRBJ2-4; the D gene is possibly TRBD2 (6 bases). Germline CDR1 SQVTM, CDR2 ANQGSEA. This CDR3 spans 14 amino acids. Trimming took off 3 bases at V and 1 base at J, with 10 bases between the two ends. The whole variable domain, filled in from reference TRBV29-1 and TRBJ2-4, reads SAVISQKPSRDICQRGTSLTIQCQVDSQVTMMFWYRQQPGQSLTLIATANQGSEATYESGFVIDKFPISRPNLTFSTLTVSNMSPEDSSIYLCSVEEGRAKNIQYFGAGTRLSVL.

This clone was recorded only once. V usage is TRBV29-1 and J usage is TRBJ2-3; 9 nucleotides align to TRBD1. CDR3 length: 18 residues. The trim removed 1 base at V and 4 bases at J, leaving 15 bases unmatched. Germline-derived CDR1 and CDR2 are SQVTM and ANQGSEA. CDR3 sequence reads: CSVEGGTGGAGPPDTQYF. The CDR3 DNA reads TGCAGCGTTGAAGGGGGAACAGGGGGCGCCGGCCCGCCAGATACGCAGTATTTT.

The rearrangement joins TRBV12-5 to TRBJ1-4, with no clear D. With 2 bases removed from V and 7 bases from J, the gap between germline ends came to 11 bases. Looked up from germline, CDR1 is LGHNT and CDR2 is FRNRAP. The CDR3 has 14 residues. The CDR3 nucleotides are TGTGCTAGTGGTTTGTCAGGTTCCGGTGAAAAACTGTTTTTT. Translated, it gives CASGLSGSGEKLFF.

This clone was detected only once. The chain carries TRBV7-9 and TRBJ1-4, with D hard to call. The CDR3 has 16 residues. Trimming cost V 2 bases and J 5 bases, with 15 bases left between them. The V gene's germline CDR1 is SEHNR and CDR2 FQNEAQ (reference sequence). CDR3 amino acids: CASSLWPGGENEKLFF. In nucleotides, the CDR3 is TGTGCCAGCAGCTTATGGCCGGGCGGGGAAAATGAAAAACTGTTTTTT.

The V gene is TRBV4-3, the J gene TRBJ2-1, with a tentative D call TRBD2 (6 bases). CDR1 and CDR2 from the germline V gene are LGHNA and YSLEER. V was cut by 0 bases and J by 5 bases, with 17 bases left in between. This CDR3 contains 17 residues. CDR3 sequence: CASSQDLLALRDNEQFF. For the CDR3, the DNA is TGCGCCAGCAGCCAAGATCTACTAGCCCTACGGGACAATGAGCAGTTCTTC.

The CDR3 region has the DNA TGTGCCAGCAGCGCGCGGGGGGACCACACAGATACGCAGTATTTT. Encoded protein: CASSARGDHTDTQYF. The V call is TRBV9, the J call TRBJ2-3; 8 nucleotides agree with TRBD2. Unmatched junction bases numbered 5, after V lost 3 bases and J lost 2 bases. The germline gives CDR1 SGDLS, CDR2 YYNGEE. The CDR3 runs 15 residues.

The CDR3 nucleotides read TGTGCCAGCAGTTACGGGACAGCTAACTATGGCTACACCTTC. This gives the protein CASSYGTANYGYTF. V is TRBV6-6 and J is TRBJ1-2; 7 bases match TRBD1. This CDR3 spans 14 amino acids. Germline V gene sequence: CDR1 MNHNY, CDR2 SVGAGI (reference sequence). After removal of 2 bases from V and 0 bases from J, the junction contained 0 bases not matched to a gene.

This clone came up once. One end of the junction is discordant with germline, which a read error may explain. V usage is TRBV2 and J usage is TRBJ1-5; TRBD1 aligns across 8 bases. CDR1 and CDR2 (germline): SNHLY, FYNNEI. CDR3 size: 15 residues. CDR3 sequence: CASSEGQGTDQPQHF. DNA for the CDR3: TGTGCCAGCAGCGAAGGACAGGGTACGGATCAGCCCCAGCATTTT.